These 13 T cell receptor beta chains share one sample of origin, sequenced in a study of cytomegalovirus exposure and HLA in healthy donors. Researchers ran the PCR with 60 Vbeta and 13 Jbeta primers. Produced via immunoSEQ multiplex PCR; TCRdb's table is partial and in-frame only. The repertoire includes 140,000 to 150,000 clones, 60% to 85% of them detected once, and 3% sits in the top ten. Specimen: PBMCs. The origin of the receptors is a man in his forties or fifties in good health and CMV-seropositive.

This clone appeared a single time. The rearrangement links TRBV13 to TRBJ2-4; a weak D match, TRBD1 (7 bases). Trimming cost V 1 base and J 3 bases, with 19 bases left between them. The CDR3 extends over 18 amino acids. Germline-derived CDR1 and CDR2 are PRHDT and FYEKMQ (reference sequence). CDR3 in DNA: TGTGCCAGCAGCTTAGCGAGGGGGCAGGGAGGTGTCAAAAACATTCAGTACTTC. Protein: CASSLARGQGGVKNIQYF.

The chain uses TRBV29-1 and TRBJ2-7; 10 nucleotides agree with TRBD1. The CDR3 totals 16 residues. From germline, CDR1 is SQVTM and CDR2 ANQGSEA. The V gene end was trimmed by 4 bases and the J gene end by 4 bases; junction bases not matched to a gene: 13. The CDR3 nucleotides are TGCAGCGTTGCCGGAAGGGGGACAGGGGCCCGTTACGAGCAGTACTTC. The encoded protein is CSVAGRGTGARYEQYF.

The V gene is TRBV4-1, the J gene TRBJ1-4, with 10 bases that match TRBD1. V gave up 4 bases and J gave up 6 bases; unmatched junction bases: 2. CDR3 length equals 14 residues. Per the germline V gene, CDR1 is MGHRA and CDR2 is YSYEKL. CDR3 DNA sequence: TGCGCCAGCAGCCTTGGGACAGGGGATGAAAAACTGTTTTTT. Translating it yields CASSLGTGDEKLFF.

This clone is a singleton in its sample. CDR3 nucleotides: TGCGCCAGCAGCCGAGCGGGAGGGCAAGAGACCCAGTACTTC. Translated: CASSRAGGQETQYF. This chain uses TRBV10-1 with TRBJ2-5; TRBD2 aligns across 10 bases. With 6 bases clipped from V and 2 bases from J, the junction kept 3 bases outside the gene matches. This CDR3 contains 14 residues. Germline V gene sequence: CDR1 WNHNN, CDR2 SYGVQD (reference sequence).

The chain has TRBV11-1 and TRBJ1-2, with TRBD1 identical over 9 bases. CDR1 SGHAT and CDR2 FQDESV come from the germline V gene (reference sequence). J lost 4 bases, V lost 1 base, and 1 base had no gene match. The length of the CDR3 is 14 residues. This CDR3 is CASSLVDRGYGYTF. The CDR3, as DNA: TGTGCCAGCAGCTTAGTGGACAGGGGCTATGGCTACACCTTC.

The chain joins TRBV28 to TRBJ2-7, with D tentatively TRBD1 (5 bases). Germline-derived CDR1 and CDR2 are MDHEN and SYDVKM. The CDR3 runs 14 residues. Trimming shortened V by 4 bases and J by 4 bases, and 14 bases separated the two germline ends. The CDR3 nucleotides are TGTGCCAGCAGTTGGGGCAGAGTACTATACGAGCAGTACTTC. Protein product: CASSWGRVLYEQYF.

The CDR3 DNA reads TGTGCCAGCAGCCCTACTAGCGGGAGTTGGAATGAGCAGTTCTTC. Amino acids: CASSPTSGSWNEQFF. The gene calls are TRBV7-3 and TRBJ2-1; 11 bases are a match to TRBD2. J was trimmed by 7 bases and V by 5 bases; bases with no gene match: 7. Germline V CDR1 and CDR2: SGHTA, FQGTGA. This CDR3 region has 15 residues.

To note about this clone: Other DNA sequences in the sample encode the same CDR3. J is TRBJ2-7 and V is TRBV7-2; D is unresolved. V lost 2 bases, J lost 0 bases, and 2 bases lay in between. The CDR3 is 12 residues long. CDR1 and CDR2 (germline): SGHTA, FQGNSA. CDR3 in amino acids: CASSLYSYEQYF. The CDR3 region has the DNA TGTGCCAGCAGCTTATACTCCTACGAGCAGTACTTC. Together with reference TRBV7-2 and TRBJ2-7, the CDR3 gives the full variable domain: GAGVSQSPSNKVTEKGKDVELRCDPISGHTALYWYRQSLGQGLEFLIYFQGNSAPDKSGLPSDRFSAERTGGSVSTLTIQRTQQEDSAVYLCASSLYSYEQYFGPGTRLTVT.

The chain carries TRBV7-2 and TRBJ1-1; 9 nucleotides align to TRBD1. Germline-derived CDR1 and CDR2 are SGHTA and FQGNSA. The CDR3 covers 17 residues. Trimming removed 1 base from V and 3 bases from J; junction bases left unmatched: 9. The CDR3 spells CASSLEWQDRGDTEAFF. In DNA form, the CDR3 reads TGTGCCAGCAGCTTAGAATGGCAGGACAGGGGCGACACTGAAGCTTTCTTT.

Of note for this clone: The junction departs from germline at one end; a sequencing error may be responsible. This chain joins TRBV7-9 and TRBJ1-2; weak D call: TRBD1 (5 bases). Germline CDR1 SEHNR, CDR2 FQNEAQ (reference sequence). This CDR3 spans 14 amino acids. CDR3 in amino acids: CSSSQGGANYGYTF. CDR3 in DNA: TGTTCCAGCAGCCAGGGAGGGGCGAACTATGGCTACACCTTC.

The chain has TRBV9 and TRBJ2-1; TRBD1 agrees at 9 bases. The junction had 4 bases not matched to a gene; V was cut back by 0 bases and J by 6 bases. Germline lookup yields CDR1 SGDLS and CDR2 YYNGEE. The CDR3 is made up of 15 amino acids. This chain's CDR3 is CASSVVGQGLNEQFF. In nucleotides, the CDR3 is TGTGCCAGCAGCGTAGTCGGACAGGGGCTCAATGAGCAGTTCTTC.

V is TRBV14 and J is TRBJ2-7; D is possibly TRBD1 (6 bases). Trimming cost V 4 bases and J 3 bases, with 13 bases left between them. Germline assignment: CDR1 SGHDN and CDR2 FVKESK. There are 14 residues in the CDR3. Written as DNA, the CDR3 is TGTGCCAGCAGCCGCGGACAGAAAAACTACGAGCAGTACTTC. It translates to CASSRGQKNYEQYF.

The CDR3 nucleotides read TGCGCCAGCAGCAGCTCAGGGGTCCTTGAAGCTTTCTTT. It encodes CASSSSGVLEAFF. V and J are TRBV5-1 and TRBJ1-1; tentatively, D is TRBD1 (6 bases). The V gene lost 4 bases and the J gene lost 7 bases, with 14 bases spanning the gap. CDR1 SGHRS and CDR2 YFSETQ come from the germline V gene. This CDR3 has 13 amino acids.